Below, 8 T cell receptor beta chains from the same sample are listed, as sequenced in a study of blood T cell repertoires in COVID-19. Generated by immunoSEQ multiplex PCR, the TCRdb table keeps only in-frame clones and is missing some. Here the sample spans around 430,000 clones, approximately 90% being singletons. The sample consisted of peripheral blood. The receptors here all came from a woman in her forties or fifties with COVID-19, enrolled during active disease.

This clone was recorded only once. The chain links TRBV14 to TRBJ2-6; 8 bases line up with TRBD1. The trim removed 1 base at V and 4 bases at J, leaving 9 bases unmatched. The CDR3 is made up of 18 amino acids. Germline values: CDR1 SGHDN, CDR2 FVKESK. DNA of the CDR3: TGTGCCAGCAGCCAAGGGGAGACAGGGGTCGCCGGGGCCAACGTCCTGACTTTC. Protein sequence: CASSQGETGVAGANVLTF.

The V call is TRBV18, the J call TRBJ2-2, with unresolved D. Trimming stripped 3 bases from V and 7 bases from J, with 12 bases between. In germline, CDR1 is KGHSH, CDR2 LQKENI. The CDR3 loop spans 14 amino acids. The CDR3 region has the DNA TGTGCCAGCTCACCTACAGACACCGGCGGGGAGCTGTTTTTT. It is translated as CASSPTDTGGELFF.

The DNA of the CDR3 is TGTGCCAGTAGTCTACAGGGGTCTGGCTATGGCTACACCTTC. This encodes CASSLQGSGYGYTF. V and J are TRBV19 and TRBJ1-2, with 7 bases that match TRBD1. The CDR3 sequence is 14 residues long. Germline CDR1 is LNHDA and CDR2 is SQIVND (reference sequence). Trimming took 5 bases from V and 4 from J; bases not matched to a gene: 7.

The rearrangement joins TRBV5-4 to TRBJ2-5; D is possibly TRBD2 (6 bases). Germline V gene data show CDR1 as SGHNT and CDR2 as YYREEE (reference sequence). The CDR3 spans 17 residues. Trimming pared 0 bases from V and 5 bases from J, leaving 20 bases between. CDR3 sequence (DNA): TGTGCCAGCAGCTTGGGTCGGAAAGGGGTCGGAGGGGAGACCCAGTACTTC. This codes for CASSLGRKGVGGETQYF. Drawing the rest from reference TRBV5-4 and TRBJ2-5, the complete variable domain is ETGVTQSPTHLIKTRGQQVTLRCSSQSGHNTVSWYQQALGQGPQFIFQYYREEENGRGNFPPRFSGLQFPNYSSELNVNALELDDSALYLCASSLGRKGVGGETQYFGPGTRLLVL.

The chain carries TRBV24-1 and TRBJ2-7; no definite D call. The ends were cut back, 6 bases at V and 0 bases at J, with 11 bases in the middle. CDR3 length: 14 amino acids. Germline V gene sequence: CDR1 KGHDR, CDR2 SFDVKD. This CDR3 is CATSSGTASYEQYF. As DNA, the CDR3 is TGTGCCACCAGTTCAGGAACAGCCTCCTACGAGCAGTACTTC.

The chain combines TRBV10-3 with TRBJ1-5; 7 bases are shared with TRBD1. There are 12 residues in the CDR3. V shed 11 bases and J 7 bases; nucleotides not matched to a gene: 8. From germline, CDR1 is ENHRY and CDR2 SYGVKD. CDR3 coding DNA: TGTGCCGTCACTACAGGGGACCAGCCCCAGCATTTT. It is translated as CAVTTGDQPQHF.

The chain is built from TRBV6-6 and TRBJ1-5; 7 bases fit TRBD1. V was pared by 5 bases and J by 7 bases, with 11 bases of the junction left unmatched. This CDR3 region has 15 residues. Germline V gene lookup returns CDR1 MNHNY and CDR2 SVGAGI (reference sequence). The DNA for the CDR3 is TGTGCCAGCAGTCCACGGCAGGGGGTTGGCCAGCCCCAGCATTTT. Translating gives CASSPRQGVGQPQHF.

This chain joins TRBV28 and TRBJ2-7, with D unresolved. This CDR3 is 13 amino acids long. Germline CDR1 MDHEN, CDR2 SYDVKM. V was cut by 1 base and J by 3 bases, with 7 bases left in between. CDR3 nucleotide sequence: TGTGCCAGCAGTTTATCTCCTCTCTACGAGCAGTACTTC. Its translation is CASSLSPLYEQYF.